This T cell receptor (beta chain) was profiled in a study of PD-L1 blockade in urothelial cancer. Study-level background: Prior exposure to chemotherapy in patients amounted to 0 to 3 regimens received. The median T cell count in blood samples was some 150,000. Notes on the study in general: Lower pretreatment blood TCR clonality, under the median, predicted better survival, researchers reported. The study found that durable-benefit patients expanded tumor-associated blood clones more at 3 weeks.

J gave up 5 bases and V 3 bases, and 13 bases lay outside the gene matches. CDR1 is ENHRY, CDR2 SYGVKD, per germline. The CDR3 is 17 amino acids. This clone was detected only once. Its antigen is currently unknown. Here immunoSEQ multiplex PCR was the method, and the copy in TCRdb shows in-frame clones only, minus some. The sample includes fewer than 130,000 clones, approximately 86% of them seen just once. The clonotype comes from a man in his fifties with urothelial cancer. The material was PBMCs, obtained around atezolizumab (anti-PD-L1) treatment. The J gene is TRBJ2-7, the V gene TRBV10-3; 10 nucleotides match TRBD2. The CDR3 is CAISDRAGGGTRDEQYF. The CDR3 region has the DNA TGTGCCATCAGTGACCGAGCGGGAGGGGGGACCAGGGACGAGCAGTACTTC.